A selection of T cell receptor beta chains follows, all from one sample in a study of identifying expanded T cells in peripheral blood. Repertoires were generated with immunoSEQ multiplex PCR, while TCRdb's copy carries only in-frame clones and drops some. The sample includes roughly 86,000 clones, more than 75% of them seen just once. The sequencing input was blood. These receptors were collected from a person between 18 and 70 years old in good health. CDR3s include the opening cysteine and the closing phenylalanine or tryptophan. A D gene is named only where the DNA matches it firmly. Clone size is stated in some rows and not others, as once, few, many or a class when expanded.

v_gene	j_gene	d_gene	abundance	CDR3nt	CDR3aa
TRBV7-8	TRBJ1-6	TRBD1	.	TGTGCCAGCAGCCCGCCCGACAGGGCTCGTAATTCACCCCTCCACTTT	CASSPPDRARNSPLHF
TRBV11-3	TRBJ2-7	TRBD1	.	TGTGCCAGCAGCCAGCGGACAGGGGTTGATACGTACGAGCAGTACTTC	CASSQRTGVDTYEQYF
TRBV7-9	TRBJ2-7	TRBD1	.	TGTGCCAGCAGCTGGGGACAGGTTCGCAGCTCCTACGAGCAGTACTTC	CASSWGQVRSSYEQYF
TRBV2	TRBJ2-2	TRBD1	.	TGTGCCAGCAGGAGACAGGGTCCTTCGAACACCGGGGAGCTGTTTTTT	CASRRQGPSNTGELFF
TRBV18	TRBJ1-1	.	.	TGTGCCAGCTCACCACCGGCCCGGGACATTCAAGCTTTCTTT	CASSPPARDIQAFF
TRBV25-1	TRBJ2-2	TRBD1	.	TGTGCCAGCAGTGCTATTGGACAGGGGCGGACCGGGGAGCTGTTTTTT	CASSAIGQGRTGELFF
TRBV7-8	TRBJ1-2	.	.	TGTGCCAGCACCCCCCCGGGTAGCAATGGCTACACCTTC	CASTPPGSNGYTF
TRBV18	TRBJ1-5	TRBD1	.	TGTGCCAGCTCACCACTCGGACAGGGTAATCAGCCCCAGCATTTT	CASSPLGQGNQPQHF
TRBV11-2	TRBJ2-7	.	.	TGTGCCAGCAGCTTAAGGGGACATGAATCCTACGAGCAGTACTTC	CASSLRGHESYEQYF
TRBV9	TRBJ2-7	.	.	TGTGCCAGCAGCGCCCCAGGGGGAGGCGTCCACGAGCAGTACTTC	CASSAPGGGVHEQYF
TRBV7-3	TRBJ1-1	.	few	TGTGCCAGCGCCTTCGACCGAGTGAACACTGAAGCTTTCTTT	CASAFDRVNTEAFF
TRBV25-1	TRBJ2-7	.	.	TGTGCCAGCGGAGAATACGAGCAGTACTTC	CASGEYEQYF
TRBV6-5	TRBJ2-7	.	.	TGTGCCAGCAGTTACCCGGAGGACGAGCAGTACTTC	CASSYPEDEQYF
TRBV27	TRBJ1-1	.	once	TGTGCCAGCAGTTTATCGGGAGTTATTGTGGCTGAAGCTTTCTTT	CASSLSGVIVAEAFF
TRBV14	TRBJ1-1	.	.	TGTGCCAGCAGCCAATTACAGGAGTACACTGAAGCTTTCTTT	CASSQLQEYTEAFF
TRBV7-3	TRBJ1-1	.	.	TGTGCCAGCAGCTTGGGGGGAGGTACTGAAGCTTTCTTT	CASSLGGGTEAFF
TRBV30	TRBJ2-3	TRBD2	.	TGTGCCTGGAGTGGTAGCGGGGGTTTCACAGATACGCAGTATTTT	CAWSGSGGFTDTQYF
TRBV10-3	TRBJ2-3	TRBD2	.	TGTGCCATCAGCGGGACTAGCGCTGGGACAGATACGCAGTATTTT	CAISGTSAGTDTQYF
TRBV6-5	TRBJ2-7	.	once	TGTGCCAGCAGTTTCAAACTAGCCGGGCGCTACGAGCAGTACTTC	CASSFKLAGRYEQYF